The 27 T cell receptor beta chains below all came from one sample that was sequenced in a study of blood T cells in healthy people across ages. With a J-beta primer mix and a sample-barcoded 5' primer, a second PCR ran roughly 6 to 12 cycles. TCRdb re-derived calls from the 5' RACE reads in MiXCR, one entry per CDR3 protein. The sample comprises some 1.5 million distinct CDR3 sequences, 28% of which are singletons, and 7.7% rests with the top ten. The specimen was blood. These receptors all come from a woman aged 25 to 45 in good health.

As for this clonotype: This may come from a read error, since a much larger clone is one base off. V and J are TRBV5-1 and TRBJ2-1; D call uncertain. The J call is doubtful: the DNA matches TRBJ2-7 better. CDR1 and CDR2 from the germline V gene are SGHRS and YFSETQ. The CDR3 spans 15 residues. CDR3 amino acids: CASSFRSVAYNEQYF. DNA for the CDR3: TGCGCCAGCAGCTTCCGCTCCGTAGCCTACAATGAGCAGTACTTC.

This chain connects TRBV30 to TRBJ2-7; the D is unclear. Germline V gene sequence: CDR1 GTSNPN, CDR2 SVGIG (reference sequence). CDR3 size: 13 residues. The V gene lost 0 bases and the J gene lost 0 bases, with 6 bases spanning the gap. CDR3 loop: CAWSVYGSYEQYF. The CDR3 DNA reads TGTGCCTGGAGTGTTTACGGCTCCTACGAGCAGTACTTC. Filled out from reference TRBV30 and TRBJ2-7, the complete variable domain reads SQTIHQWPATLVQPVGSPLSLECTVEGTSNPNLYWYRQAAGRGLQLLFYSVGIGQISSEVPQNLSASRPQDRQFILSSKKLLLSDSGFYLCAWSVYGSYEQYFGPGTRLTVT.

V usage is TRBV29-1 and J usage is TRBJ2-5; D is ambiguous. V gave up 1 base and J gave up 4 bases, with 16 bases separating them. The CDR3 loop spans 15 amino acids. The V gene's germline CDR1 is SQVTM and CDR2 ANQGSEA. The CDR3 here is CSVEGFRVGPETQYF. CDR3 in DNA: TGCAGCGTTGAAGGATTTCGGGTCGGTCCAGAGACCCAGTACTTC.

This clonotype showed up many times. The rearrangement uses TRBV7-9 and TRBJ2-1, with a tentative D call TRBD2 (6 bases). Germline-derived CDR1 and CDR2 are SEHNR and FQNEAQ (reference sequence). The CDR3 runs 15 residues. V lost 1 base and J lost 2, with 9 bases in between. For the CDR3, the DNA is TGTGCCAGCAGCTTAGGAGTAGCGGCCTACAATGAGCAGTTCTTC. Protein sequence: CASSLGVAAYNEQFF.

This clonotype was counted many times. The chain employs TRBV20-1 and TRBJ2-5; D unclear. The CDR3 is made up of 12 amino acids. Between the trimmed V and J ends, which lost 3 bases and 2 bases, there was a span of 7 bases. CDR1 is DFQATT and CDR2 is SNEGSKA in the germline V gene (reference sequence). The CDR3 reads CSASILQETQYF. CDR3 bases: TGCAGTGCTAGTATCCTACAAGAGACCCAGTACTTC.

The chain employs TRBV14 and TRBJ1-1; perhaps TRBD1 as D (5 bases). The CDR3 runs to 14 residues. Germline V CDR1 and CDR2: SGHDN, FVKESK. Between the trimmed V and J ends, which lost 0 bases and 6 bases, there was a span of 11 bases. Written as DNA, the CDR3 is TGTGCCAGCAGCCAAGATAGTGGGGCTTCTGAAGCTTTCTTT. Protein: CASSQDSGASEAFF.

This clonotype was seen ten or more times. This chain connects TRBV20-1 to TRBJ2-7, with 7 bases fitting TRBD2. The trim removed 0 bases at V and 5 bases at J, leaving 7 bases unmatched. The CDR3 runs to 14 residues. Germline lookup yields CDR1 DFQATT and CDR2 SNEGSKA (reference sequence). CDR3 loop: CSARDAGVSDEQYF. The CDR3 DNA sequence: TGCAGTGCTAGAGATGCGGGGGTTTCGGACGAGCAGTACTTC.

Regarding this clonotype: This may be a read error: a much more frequent sequence differs by one nucleotide. This sequence joins TRBV6-5 and TRBJ2-5; a possible D gene is TRBD1 (5 bases). CDR3 length equals 13 residues. Per germline, CDR1 MNHEY and CDR2 SVGAGI. CDR3 amino acids: CVSSYGRVETQYF. CDR3 bases: TGTGTCAGCAGTTACGGCAGGGTGGAGACCCAGTACTTC.

As to this clonotype: This may be a read error: a much more frequent sequence differs by one nucleotide. This likely comes from a read error, as the CDR3 has no conserved phenylalanine or tryptophan at its end. The J gene is TRBJ2-7, the V gene TRBV7-7, with 8 bases lining up with TRBD1. The DNA end lines up better with TRBJ2-5; the J call may be wrong. The CDR3 consists of 13 residues. Germline V gene data show CDR1 as SSHAT and CDR2 as FNYEAQ (reference sequence). CDR3 sequence reads: CASSWTGLETQYS. Written as DNA, the CDR3 is TGTGCCAGCAGCTGGACAGGGTTGGAGACCCAGTACTCC.

This clonotype turned up a few times. The gene calls are TRBV20-1 and TRBJ2-1; 10 nucleotides match TRBD2. The CDR3 spans 15 residues. The V gene's germline CDR1 is DFQATT and CDR2 SNEGSKA (reference sequence). Losses at the gene ends were 3 bases for V and 9 bases for J; bases not matched to a gene: 11. Here the CDR3 reads CSASRGLAETFEQFF. CDR3 coding DNA: TGCAGTGCTAGTAGAGGACTAGCGGAGACCTTTGAGCAGTTCTTC.

This chain uses TRBV29-1 with TRBJ2-5; 10 bases match TRBD2. The CDR3 runs to 16 residues. The germline V gene has CDR1 SQVTM and CDR2 ANQGSEA. After removal of 3 bases from V and 4 bases from J, the junction contained 11 bases not matched to a gene. CDR3 nucleotides: TGCAGCGTTGACACTAGCGGGGTCGGGGTGAGAGAGACCCAGTACTTC. It translates to CSVDTSGVGVRETQYF.

This clonotype was counted ten times or more. The chain links TRBV29-1 to TRBJ2-1; D is uncertain. V was pared by 5 bases and J by 7 bases, with 3 bases between. Germline CDR1 SQVTM, CDR2 ANQGSEA. The CDR3 runs 9 residues. The CDR3 DNA sequence: TGCAGCGTTCCAAATGAGCAGTTCTTC. Protein: CSVPNEQFF.

The chain uses TRBV7-2 and TRBJ1-1, with D possibly being TRBD1 (6 bases). In germline, CDR1 is SGHTA, CDR2 FQGNSA. V was clipped by 4 bases and J by 4 bases, with 10 bases between them. The CDR3 totals 13 residues. The CDR3 DNA reads as TGTGCCAGCAGCTCCTACAGGGTCACTGAAGCTTTCTTT. This codes for CASSSYRVTEAFF.

This clonotype has a handful of counts. V gene TRBV29-1 combines with J gene TRBJ1-5; no definite D call. There are 16 residues in the CDR3. V was pared by 0 bases and J by 6 bases, with 18 bases between. Germline-derived CDR1 and CDR2 are SQVTM and ANQGSEA. The CDR3, as DNA: TGCAGCGTTGAAGATCTGGCTGCCCTGGACCCTCAGCCCCAGCATTTT. Residues: CSVEDLAALDPQPQHF.

This clonotype was counted a few times. The chain couples TRBV3-1 to TRBJ1-2, with 8 bases aligning to TRBD1. With 3 bases clipped from V and 8 bases from J, the junction kept 5 bases outside the gene matches. The CDR3 sequence is 13 residues long. CDR1 LGHDT and CDR2 YNNKEL come from the germline V gene (reference sequence). CDR3 sequence reads: CASSQGQANGYTF. CDR3 bases: TGTGCCAGCAGCCAGGGACAGGCTAACGGCTACACCTTC.

The table lists this clonotype with a few counts. The rearrangement joins TRBV27 to TRBJ1-2, with D hard to call. The CDR3 spans 15 residues. V was clipped by 0 bases and J by 5 bases, with 13 bases between them. Per the germline V gene, CDR1 is MNHEY and CDR2 is SMNVEV (reference sequence). Here the CDR3 DNA reads TGTGCCAGCAGTTTATCGGGCAGGAGGGATTATGGCTACACCTTC. It yields the protein CASSLSGRRDYGYTF.

This clonotype has just a few counts. Its ends do not fully match the called genes, so a read error is possible. V gene TRBV5-1 combines with J gene TRBJ2-1; unclear D gene. Germline V gives CDR1 SGHRS, CDR2 YFSETQ. The length of the CDR3 is 12 residues. The CDR3 nucleotides read TGCGCCGGCAGCTTGGAAAGTAATGAGCAGTTCTTC. Encoded protein: CAGSLESNEQFF.

This clonotype came up a few times. This may be a read error, as it is one base from a much larger clone. V usage is TRBV29-1 and J usage is TRBJ2-5; D tentatively fits TRBD1 or TRBD2 (6 bases each). The V end was cut by 6 bases, the J end by 4 bases, with 18 bases between. The V gene's germline CDR1 is SQVTM and CDR2 ANQGSEA. This CDR3 has 14 residues. The CDR3 coding sequence is TGCAGCGTCAGGGACTGGGGGCGCCTAGAGACCCAGTACTTC. Translation: CSVRDWGRLETQYF.

The table lists this clonotype with many counts. The chain combines TRBV5-1 with TRBJ2-5, with D possibly being TRBD1 (5 bases). Germline assignment: CDR1 SGHRS and CDR2 YFSETQ. Trimming took 3 bases from V and 5 from J, leaving 17 bases between them. This CDR3 region has 15 residues. The CDR3 spells CASSSGHTGVETQYF. The CDR3 region has the DNA TGCGCCAGCAGCTCGGGCCACACAGGCGTGGAGACCCAGTACTTC.

The chain employs TRBV5-1 and TRBJ2-1; D possibly corresponds to TRBD1 (6 bases). Trimming cost V 0 bases and J 2 bases, with 12 bases left between them. Germline CDR1 is SGHRS and CDR2 is YFSETQ. The CDR3 has 16 amino acids. The CDR3 coding sequence is TGCGCCAGCAGCTTGGAGGTGCCAGGGGCCTACAATGAGCAGTTCTTC. It specifies CASSLEVPGAYNEQFF.

V gene TRBV12-3 or TRBV12-4 combines with J gene TRBJ2-7; 9 bases match TRBD1. The CDR3 loop spans 14 amino acids. V lost 6 bases, J lost 4 bases, and 7 bases stayed unmatched. CDR3 coding DNA: TGTGCCAGCAGAAAAACAGGGGGCGGATACGAGCAGTACTTC. It codes for CASRKTGGGYEQYF.

This clonotype occurred a few times. The chain recombines TRBV28 with TRBJ2-3, with 9 bases fitting TRBD1. Germline lookup yields CDR1 MDHEN and CDR2 SYDVKM. The CDR3 spans 17 residues. Losses at the gene ends were 6 bases for V and 0 bases for J; bases not matched to a gene: 10. CDR3 loop: CASRSPQGAASTDTQYF. CDR3 in DNA: TGTGCCAGCAGATCTCCACAGGGGGCAGCTAGCACAGATACGCAGTATTTT.

This clonotype showed up just a few times. J is TRBJ2-1 and V is TRBV11-3; weak D call: TRBD2 (5 bases). The CDR3 sequence is 16 residues long. CDR1 is SGHNT and CDR2 is YENEEA in the germline V gene. Deletions cut 1 base from V and 4 bases from J, with 14 bases between. The CDR3: CASSLGLGLDYNEQFF. CDR3 sequence (DNA): TGTGCCAGCAGCTTAGGTTTAGGACTGGATTACAATGAGCAGTTCTTC.

The chain uses TRBV14 and TRBJ2-1; D gene ambiguous. The CDR3 spans 18 residues. V shed 3 bases and J shed 1 base, with 19 bases lying between them. Germline CDR1 is SGHDN and CDR2 is FVKESK. The CDR3 DNA follows: TGTGCCAGCAGCCAGACGGACCTCGGACGGATTTCCTACAATGAGCAGTTCTTC. Translated, it gives CASSQTDLGRISYNEQFF.

This clonotype has just a few counts. This chain connects TRBV20-1 to TRBJ2-1; no clear D. Germline CDR1 DFQATT, CDR2 SNEGSKA (reference sequence). The CDR3 runs to 13 residues. Trimming shortened V by 3 bases and J by 2 bases, and 8 bases separated the two germline ends. The CDR3 DNA reads as TGCAGTGCTAGCCTCCAGACCTACAATGAGCAGTTCTTC. Its translation: CSASLQTYNEQFF.

This clonotype was seen once. A junction boundary mismatches the germline segment, possibly from a read error. This chain uses TRBV7-8 with TRBJ2-7; unclear D gene. This CDR3 contains 12 residues. The germline CDR1 and CDR2 sequences are SGHVS and FQNEAQ. The chain's CDR3 is CASSSTGYDQYF. For the CDR3, the DNA is TGTGCCAGCAGCTCCACTGGGTACGATCAGTACTTC.

This clonotype came up a few times. The chain links TRBV6-2 or TRBV6-3 to TRBJ2-7; maybe TRBD1 (5 bases). CDR1 and CDR2 (germline): MNHEY, SVGEGT. This CDR3 is 15 amino acids long. V was cut by 4 bases and J by 3 bases, with 16 bases left in between. CDR3 protein: CASSSSGQALYEQYF. The CDR3 bases are TGTGCCAGCAGTTCCTCAGGGCAGGCCCTCTACGAGCAGTACTTC.